This section outlines one T cell receptor (beta chain) sequence together with its context. V was pared by 6 bases and J by 0 bases, with 12 bases between. The CDR3 consists of 15 residues. Germline V CDR1 and CDR2: KGHSH, LQKENI. The data were obtained in a study of T-cell reconstitution after alpha-beta-depleted transplantation in children. The TCRbeta library incorporated unique molecular identifiers. TCRdb recomputed calls from the PCR reads with MiXCR, one row per CDR3 protein. The table records 500,000 or so distinct CDR3 sequences, 32% of them present only once. The material was PBMCs from the stem cell graft donor, obtained from the stem cell graft. The V gene is TRBV18, the J gene TRBJ2-4; D may match TRBD1 or TRBD2 (5 bases each). The clonotype was recovered from a human donor who donated a stem cell graft to a child with aplastic anemia. CDR3 nucleotides: TGTGCCAGCTCGATCACCGGGGCAGCCAAAAACATTCAGTACTTC. Amino acid sequence: CASSITGAAKNIQYF.